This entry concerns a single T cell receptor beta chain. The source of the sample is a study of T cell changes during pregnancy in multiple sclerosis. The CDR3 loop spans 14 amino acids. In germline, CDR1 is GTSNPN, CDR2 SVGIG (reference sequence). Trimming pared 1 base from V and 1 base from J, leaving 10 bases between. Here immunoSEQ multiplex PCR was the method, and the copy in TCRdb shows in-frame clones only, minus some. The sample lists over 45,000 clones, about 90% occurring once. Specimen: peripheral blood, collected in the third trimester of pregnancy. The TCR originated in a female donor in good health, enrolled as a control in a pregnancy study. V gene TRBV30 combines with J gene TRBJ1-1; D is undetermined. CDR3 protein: CAWSEGGRNTEAFF. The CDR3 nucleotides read TGTGCCTGGAGTGAAGGTGGGAGGAACACTGAAGCTTTCTTT.